This TCR beta chain is from a study of technical replicates of blood from a handful of donors (dated by TCRdb to the late 2010s). CDR3 length: 13 amino acids, cysteine to phenylalanine. Only the CDR3 DNA is retained, 39 bases long and in frame from the first base. The germline V gene supplies CDR1 KGHSH and CDR2 LQKENI. V is pruned by 5 bases and J by 3 bases, leaving 4 bases of the junction without a gene match. The library relied on the immunoSEQ multiplex PCR assay. Sourced from immuneACCESS, this table was stored by TCRdb with only in-frame sequences that have V and J called. A share of the clones is absent; for the studies checked, an unresolved V gene accounts for under half, and the remainder has no known explanation. The sample table lists approximately 82,000 clones, 75% to 95% of them with a count of one. The leading ten clones occupy roughly 0.37% of the sample. Worth noting for this clone: What this receptor recognizes is not known. No qualities accompany the bases; no much larger clone lies one base away.

The sequence links TRBV18 to TRBJ2-7; 7 bases in the middle match TRBD1. The sequence derives from a human donor in good health. Some clones in this sample may be carry-over from other donors' samples. The sample was T cells isolated from PBMCs. The bases read TGTGCCAGCTCAACCGGGACAGACTACGAGCAGTACTTC. This sequence encodes CASSTGTDYEQYF.